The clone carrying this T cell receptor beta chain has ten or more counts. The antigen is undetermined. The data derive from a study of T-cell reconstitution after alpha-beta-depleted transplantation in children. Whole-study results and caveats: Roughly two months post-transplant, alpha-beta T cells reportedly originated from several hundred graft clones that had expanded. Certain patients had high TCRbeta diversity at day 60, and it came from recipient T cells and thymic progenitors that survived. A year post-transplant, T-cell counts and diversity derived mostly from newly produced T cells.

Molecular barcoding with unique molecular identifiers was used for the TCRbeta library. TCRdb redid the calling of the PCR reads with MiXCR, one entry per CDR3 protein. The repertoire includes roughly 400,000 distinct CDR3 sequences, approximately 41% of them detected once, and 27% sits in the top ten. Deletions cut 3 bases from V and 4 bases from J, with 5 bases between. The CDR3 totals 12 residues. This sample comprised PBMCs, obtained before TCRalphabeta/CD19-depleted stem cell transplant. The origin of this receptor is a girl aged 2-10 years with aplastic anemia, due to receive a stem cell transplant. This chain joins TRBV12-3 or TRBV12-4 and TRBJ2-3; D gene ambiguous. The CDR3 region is CASSFYADTQYF. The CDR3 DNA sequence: TGTGCCAGCAGTTTCTACGCAGATACGCAGTATTTT.